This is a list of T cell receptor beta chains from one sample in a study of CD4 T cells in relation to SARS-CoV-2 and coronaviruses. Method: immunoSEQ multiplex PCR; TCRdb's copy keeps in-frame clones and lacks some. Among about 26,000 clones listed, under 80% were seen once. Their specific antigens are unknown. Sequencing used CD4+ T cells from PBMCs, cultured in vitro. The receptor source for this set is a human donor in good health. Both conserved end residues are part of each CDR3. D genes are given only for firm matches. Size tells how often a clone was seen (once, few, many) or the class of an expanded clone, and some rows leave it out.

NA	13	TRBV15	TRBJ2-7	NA	TGTGCCACCAGCAGAGACAGGGGCCACGAGCAGTACTTC	CATSRDRGHEQYF
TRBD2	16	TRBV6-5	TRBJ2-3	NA	TGTGCCAGCAGTTACCTTAGCGGGAGGGGAACAGATACGCAGTATTTT	CASSYLSGRGTDTQYF
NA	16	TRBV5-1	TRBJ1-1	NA	TGCGCCAGCAGCGGGGGGGGGTCGGGGATGAACACTGAAGCTTTCTTT	CASSGGGSGMNTEAFF
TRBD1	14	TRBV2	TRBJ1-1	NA	TGTGCCAGCAACCCAATAGGGGGCGGCACTGAAGCTTTCTTT	CASNPIGGGTEAFF
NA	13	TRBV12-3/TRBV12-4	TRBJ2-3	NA	TGTGCCAGCAGTGTCCTACTAACAGATACGCAGTATTTT	CASSVLLTDTQYF
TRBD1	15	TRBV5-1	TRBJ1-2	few	TGCGCCAGCAGCGTGGAAGGACAGGGGGCGCGTGGCTACACCTTC	CASSVEGQGARGYTF
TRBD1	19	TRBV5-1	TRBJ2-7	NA	TGCGCCAGCAGTCCAGGGGACAGGGGGCTCGACGCCAGGTCCTACGAGCAGTACTTC	CASSPGDRGLDARSYEQYF
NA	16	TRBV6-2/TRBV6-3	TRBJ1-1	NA	TGTGCCAGCAGTCCGGCCAGGGCGGCGTCGGGCACTGAAGCTTTCTTT	CASSPARAASGTEAFF
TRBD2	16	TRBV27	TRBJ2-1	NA	TGTGCCAGCAGTATAGCCATTCTAGCGGGCAAGAGTGAGCAGTTCTTC	CASSIAILAGKSEQFF
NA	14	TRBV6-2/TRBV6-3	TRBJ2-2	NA	TGTGCCAGCAGTTGGCCGGGTGGGGTGGCCGGGCTGTTTTTT	CASSWPGGVAGLFF
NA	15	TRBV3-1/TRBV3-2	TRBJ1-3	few	TGTGCCAGCAGCCAAGTCACAGGCTCTGGAAACACCATATATTTT	CASSQVTGSGNTIYF
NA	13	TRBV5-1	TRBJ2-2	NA	TGCGCCAGCAAACTAGTGGGCACCGGGGAGCTGTTTTTT	CASKLVGTGELFF
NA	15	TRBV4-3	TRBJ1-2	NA	TGCGCCAGCAGCCAAGATGGGGGGGTACCCTATGGCTACACCTTC	CASSQDGGVPYGYTF
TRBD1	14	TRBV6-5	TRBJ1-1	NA	TGTGCCAGCAGGTCCCCAGGGGGCTTGGCTGAAGCTTTCTTT	CASRSPGGLAEAFF
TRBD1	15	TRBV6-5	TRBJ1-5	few	TGTGCCAGCAGTTACTCTTCAGGGGGGGATCAGCCCCAGCATTTT	CASSYSSGGDQPQHF
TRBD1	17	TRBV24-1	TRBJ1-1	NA	TGTGCCACCAGTGAGTATACGCGACAGGGGGCGGTCACTGAAGCTTTCTTT	CATSEYTRQGAVTEAFF
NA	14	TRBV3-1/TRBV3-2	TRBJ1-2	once	TGTGCCAGCAGCCAGCCCCTGGATGGGGGTGGCTACACCTTC	CASSQPLDGGGYTF
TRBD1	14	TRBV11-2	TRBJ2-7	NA	TGTGCCAGCAGCTTGTGGGACAGTTCCTACGAGCAGTACTTC	CASSLWDSSYEQYF
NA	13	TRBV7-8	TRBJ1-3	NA	TGTGCCAGCAGCTTAATCTATGGAAACACCATATATTTT	CASSLIYGNTIYF
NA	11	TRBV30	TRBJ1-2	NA	TGTGCCTGGAAACAGGGCGGAGGCTACACCTTC	CAWKQGGGYTF
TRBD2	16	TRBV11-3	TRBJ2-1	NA	TGTGCCAGCAGCTTAGGCGGGACTACGATTTACAATGAGCAGTTCTTC	CASSLGGTTIYNEQFF
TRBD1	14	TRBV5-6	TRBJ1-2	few	TGTGCCAGCAGCCCGGGACAGGGGGCGCGCGGCTACACCTTC	CASSPGQGARGYTF
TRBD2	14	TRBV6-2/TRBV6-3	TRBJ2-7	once	TGTGCCAGCAGTTCCACTAGCGGGAGGAGGGAGCAGTACTTC	CASSSTSGRREQYF
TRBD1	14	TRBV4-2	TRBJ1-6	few	TGTGCCAGCAGCCTCCAGGGGGAGGATTCACCCCTCCACTTT	CASSLQGEDSPLHF
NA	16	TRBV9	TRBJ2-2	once	TGTGCCAGCAGCGTAGCTGCCGTGGGGAAAACCGGGGAGCTGTTTTTT	CASSVAAVGKTGELFF